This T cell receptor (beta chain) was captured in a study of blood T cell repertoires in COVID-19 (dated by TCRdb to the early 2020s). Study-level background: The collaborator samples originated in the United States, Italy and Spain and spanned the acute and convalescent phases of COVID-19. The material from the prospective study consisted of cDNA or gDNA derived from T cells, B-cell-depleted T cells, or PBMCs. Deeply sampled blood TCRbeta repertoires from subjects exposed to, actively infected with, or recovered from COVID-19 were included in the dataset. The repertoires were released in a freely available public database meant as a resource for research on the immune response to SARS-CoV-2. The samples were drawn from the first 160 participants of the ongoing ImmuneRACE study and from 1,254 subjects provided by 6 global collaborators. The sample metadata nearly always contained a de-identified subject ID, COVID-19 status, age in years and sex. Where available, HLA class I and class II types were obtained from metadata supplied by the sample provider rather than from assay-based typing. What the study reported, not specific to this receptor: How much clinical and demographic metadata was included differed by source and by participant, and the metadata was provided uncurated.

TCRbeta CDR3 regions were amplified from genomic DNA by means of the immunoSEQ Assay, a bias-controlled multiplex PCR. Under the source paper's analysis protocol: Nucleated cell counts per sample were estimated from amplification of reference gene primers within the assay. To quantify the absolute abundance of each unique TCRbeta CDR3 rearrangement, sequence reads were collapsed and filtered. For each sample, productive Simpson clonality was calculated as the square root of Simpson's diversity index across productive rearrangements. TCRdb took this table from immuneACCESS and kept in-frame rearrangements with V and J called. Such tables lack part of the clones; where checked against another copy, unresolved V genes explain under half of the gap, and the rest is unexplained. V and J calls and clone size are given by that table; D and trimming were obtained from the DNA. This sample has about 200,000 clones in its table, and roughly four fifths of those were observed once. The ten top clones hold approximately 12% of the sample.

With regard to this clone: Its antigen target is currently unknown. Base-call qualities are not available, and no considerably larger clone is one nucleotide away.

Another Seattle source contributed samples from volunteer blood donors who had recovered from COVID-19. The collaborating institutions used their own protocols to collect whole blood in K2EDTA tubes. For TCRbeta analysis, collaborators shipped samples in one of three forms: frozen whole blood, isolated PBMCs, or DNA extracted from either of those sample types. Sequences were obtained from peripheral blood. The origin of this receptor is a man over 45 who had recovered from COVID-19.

At the DNA level, the sequence is TGTGCCAGCAGCTTAGATCCGGGACAGGGGGCCTATTTGGCGCTGTTTTTT. Its translation is CASSLDPGQGAYLALFF. The V and J segments used are TRBV7-9 and TRBJ2-2, with TRBD1 matching 12 junction bases. Trimming accounts for 1 base at V and 13 bases at J, while the number of junction bases matched to no gene is 13. From cysteine to phenylalanine, the CDR3 is 17 amino acids long. Only CDR3 DNA is held: 51 bases, read in frame from base 1. CDR1 and CDR2 are drawn from the germline V gene (reference sequence): SEHNR, FQNEAQ.